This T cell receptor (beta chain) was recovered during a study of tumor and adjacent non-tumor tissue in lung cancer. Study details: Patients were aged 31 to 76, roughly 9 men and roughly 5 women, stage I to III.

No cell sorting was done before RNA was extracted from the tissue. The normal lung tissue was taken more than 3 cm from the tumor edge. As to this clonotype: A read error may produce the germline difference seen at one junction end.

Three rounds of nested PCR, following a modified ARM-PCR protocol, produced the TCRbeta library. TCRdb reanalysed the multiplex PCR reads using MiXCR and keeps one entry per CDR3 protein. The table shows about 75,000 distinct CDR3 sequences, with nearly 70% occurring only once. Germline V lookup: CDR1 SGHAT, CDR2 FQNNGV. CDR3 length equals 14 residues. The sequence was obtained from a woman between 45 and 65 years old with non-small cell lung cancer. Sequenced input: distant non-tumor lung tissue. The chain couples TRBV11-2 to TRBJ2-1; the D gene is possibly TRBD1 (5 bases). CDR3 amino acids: CASRALGTYIEQFF. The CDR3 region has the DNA TGCGCCAGCAGGGCTTTAGGCACCTACATTGAGCAGTTCTTC.